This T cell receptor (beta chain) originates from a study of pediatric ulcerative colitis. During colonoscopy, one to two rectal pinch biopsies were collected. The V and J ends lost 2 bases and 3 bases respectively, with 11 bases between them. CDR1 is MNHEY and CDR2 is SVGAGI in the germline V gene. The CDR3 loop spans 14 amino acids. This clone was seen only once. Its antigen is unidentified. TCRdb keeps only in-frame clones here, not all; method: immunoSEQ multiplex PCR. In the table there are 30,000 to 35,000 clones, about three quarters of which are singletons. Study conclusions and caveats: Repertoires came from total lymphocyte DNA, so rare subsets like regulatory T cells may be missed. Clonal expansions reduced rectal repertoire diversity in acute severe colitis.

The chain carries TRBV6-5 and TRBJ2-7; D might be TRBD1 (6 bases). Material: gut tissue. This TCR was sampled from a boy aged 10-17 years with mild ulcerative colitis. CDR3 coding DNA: TGTGCCAGCAGTTACCGGGACACGCACTACGAGCAGTACTTC. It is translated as CASSYRDTHYEQYF.